The rows below give T cell receptor beta chains drawn from one sample of a study of T cell changes during pregnancy in multiple sclerosis. The method was immunoSEQ multiplex PCR; TCRdb's version includes in-frame clones alone and lacks a portion of them. The sample has about 71,000 clones, around 90% seen once. The sequencing used CD8+ T cells from peripheral blood mononuclear cells, collected before pregnancy. The origin of the receptors is a female donor with multiple sclerosis, enrolled in a pregnancy study. Each CDR3 is given with its conserved first and last residue. D genes are given only for firm matches. Where a row states a size, it is once, few, many or the class of an expanded clone; other rows omit it.

TRBV11-2,.,TRBJ1-2,TRBD1,TGTGCCAGCAGCCCGGGGACAGGACGAAACTATGGCTACACCTTC,CASSPGTGRNYGYTF
TRBV28,once,TRBJ2-3,TRBD2,TGTGCCAGCAGACCGACTAGCGGAGGTTCAGATACGCAGTATTTT,CASRPTSGGSDTQYF
TRBV5-8,.,TRBJ2-7,.,TGTGCCAGCAGCTTGGAGCGAACTACATCCTACGAGCAGTACTTC,CASSLERTTSYEQYF
TRBV10-1,once,TRBJ1-1,.,TGCGCCAGCAGTGAGTCGGAGGAGGGGTTGGGGACTGAAGCTTTCTTT,CASSESEEGLGTEAFF
TRBV4-2,many,TRBJ2-7,.,TGTGCCAGCAGCCAGAACAGGGAAAACCCCTACGAGCAGTACTTC,CASSQNRENPYEQYF
TRBV29-1,.,TRBJ1-2,TRBD1,TGCAGCGCGGGAGGTGGACAGGGTGGGGATGGCTACACCTTC,CSAGGGQGGDGYTF
TRBV19,.,TRBJ2-7,TRBD2,TGTGCCAGTAGTTGGGGACTAGCGGGTTCCTACGAGCAGTACTTC,CASSWGLAGSYEQYF
TRBV18,.,TRBJ1-3,TRBD1,TGTGCCAGCTCACCCGACAGGGCTGGAAACACCATATATTTT,CASSPDRAGNTIYF
TRBV18,.,TRBJ2-3,.,TGTGCCAGCTCACGGGACACGGACACAGATACGCAGTATTTT,CASSRDTDTDTQYF
TRBV27,.,TRBJ1-4,.,TGTGCCAGCAGACCCTTCGGGGGTGCAACTAATGAAAAACTGTTTTTT,CASRPFGGATNEKLFF
TRBV5-5,.,TRBJ1-2,TRBD1,TGTGCCAGCAGCTTGGGGACAGGGGTTGAAGGCTACACCTTC,CASSLGTGVEGYTF
TRBV5-1,.,TRBJ2-3,.,TGCGCCAGCAGCTTGCTAGACTCAATCACAGATACGCAGTATTTT,CASSLLDSITDTQYF
TRBV6-5,.,TRBJ1-2,.,TGTGCCAGCAGCGACGGGGTCGCCTATGGCTACACCTTC,CASSDGVAYGYTF
TRBV9,.,TRBJ2-7,.,TGTGCCAGCAGCGTAGGTTCCGCCTACGAGCAGTACTTC,CASSVGSAYEQYF
TRBV4-2,.,TRBJ2-7,.,TGTGCCAGCAGCCAAGGAGAAATCTACGAGCAGTACTTC,CASSQGEIYEQYF
TRBV19,.,TRBJ2-3,.,TGTGCCAGTAGTATAGATATGGAGGCGGCGAATACGCAGTATTTT,CASSIDMEAANTQYF
TRBV7-9,.,TRBJ1-5,.,TGTGCCAGCAGCTTAGGGCAGGGGCCGGATCAGCCCCAGCATTTT,CASSLGQGPDQPQHF
TRBV2,once,TRBJ1-5,.,TGTGCCAGCAAGGACACCTTTAATCAGCCCCAGCATTTT,CASKDTFNQPQHF
TRBV5-5,.,TRBJ1-1,.,TGTGCCAGCAGCACACCCCTACAGGGAATGAACACTGAAGCTTTCTTT,CASSTPLQGMNTEAFF
TRBV6-5,.,TRBJ1-3,TRBD1,TGTGCCAGCAGTTCGTGGGGACAGGGGGGAAACACCATATATTTT,CASSSWGQGGNTIYF
TRBV27,.,TRBJ2-7,.,TGTGCCAGCAGCTCGGGGGATGGGTCCTACGAGCAGTACTTC,CASSSGDGSYEQYF
TRBV9,.,TRBJ1-4,TRBD1,TGTGCCAGCAGCTCCTCGGGACAGGGAGGGGAAAAACTGTTTTTT,CASSSSGQGGEKLFF
TRBV29-1,.,TRBJ2-2,.,TGCAGCGTCCAGGGCCGGGACACCGGGGAGCTGTTTTTT,CSVQGRDTGELFF
TRBV7-7,.,TRBJ2-2,TRBD1,TGTGCTAGCAGCCTTGGACAGGGCGCGGCCGGGGAGCTGTTTTTT,CASSLGQGAAGELFF
TRBV2,.,TRBJ1-3,.,TGTGCCAGCACCCAGGGCGGGGATCCTGGAAACACCATATATTTT,CASTQGGDPGNTIYF
TRBV5-1,few,TRBJ1-2,.,TGCGCCAGCAGCTTGCGGACAGCCCAAGATGGCTACACCTTC,CASSLRTAQDGYTF
TRBV4-1,once,TRBJ2-4,TRBD1,TGCGCCAGCAGCCCAAACCCGGGACAGGACAAAAACATTCAGTACTTC,CASSPNPGQDKNIQYF
TRBV2,.,TRBJ1-3,.,TGTGCCAGCTGCAGGGTAAGCTCTGGAAACACCATATATTTT,CASCRVSSGNTIYF
TRBV9,.,TRBJ2-2,.,TGTGCCAGCAGCGCCGGGACAAGGAACGGGGAGCTGTTTTTT,CASSAGTRNGELFF
TRBV28,.,TRBJ2-7,.,TGTGCCAGCAGACTCCCGAGGAGCTCCTACGAGCAGTACTTC,CASRLPRSSYEQYF
TRBV7-9,once,TRBJ2-7,.,TGTGCCAGCAGCTTAGTGGGACACTACGAGCAGTACTTC,CASSLVGHYEQYF
TRBV6-1,.,TRBJ2-3,TRBD1,TGTGCCAGCAGTGAAGCGTGGACAGGGTTCACAGATACGCAGTATTTT,CASSEAWTGFTDTQYF
TRBV5-6,once,TRBJ2-1,.,TGTGCCAGCAGCTTGGCGACTAGTGGCAGTGAGCAGTTCTTC,CASSLATSGSEQFF
TRBV6-4,.,TRBJ1-2,.,TGTGCCAGCAGCGCAGGAACCGCTAACTATGGCTACACCTTC,CASSAGTANYGYTF
TRBV11-2,.,TRBJ1-2,TRBD1,TGTGCCAGCAGCTACGGACAGGGAAACTATGGCTACACCTTC,CASSYGQGNYGYTF
TRBV20-1,.,TRBJ1-6,.,TGCAGTCCAGGGCATTCACCCCTCCACTTT,CSPGHSPLHF
TRBV4-1,.,TRBJ2-3,.,TGCGCCAGCAGCCAGGTGGGGGCCACAGATACGCAGTATTTT,CASSQVGATDTQYF
TRBV5-5,.,TRBJ1-5,.,TGTGCCAGCAGCAAGTTGAGGGAGGGCCTTCAGCCCCAGCATTTT,CASSKLREGLQPQHF
TRBV2,once,TRBJ2-1,TRBD2,TGTGCCAGCAGTGGACTAGCCAATGAGCAGTTCTTC,CASSGLANEQFF
TRBV7-3,.,TRBJ2-1,.,TGTGCCAGCAGCTTATTCGCCAGTACCTCCTACAATGAGCAGTTCTTC,CASSLFASTSYNEQFF
TRBV12-5,.,TRBJ1-2,.,TGTGCTAGTGGCGCCGCGAATGGCTACACCTTC,CASGAANGYTF
TRBV25-1,.,TRBJ1-2,.,TGTGCCAGCGGTAAGACCTCAGGGGATGGCTACACCTTC,CASGKTSGDGYTF
TRBV14,.,TRBJ2-7,.,TGTGCCAGTAACGGCGGGGCAACCTACGAGCAGTACTTC,CASNGGATYEQYF
TRBV18,.,TRBJ1-2,.,TGTGCCAGCTCACCAGGGGCAACTACTGCCCCTAACTATGGCTACACCTTC,CASSPGATTAPNYGYTF
TRBV30,.,TRBJ2-3,TRBD2,TGTGCCTGGAGTGTGAGCGGGGGGTTTGCAGATACGCAGTATTTT,CAWSVSGGFADTQYF
TRBV27,.,TRBJ2-1,TRBD1,TGTGCCAGCAGTTTAAAGGACAGGGCTGGCAATGAGCAGTTCTTC,CASSLKDRAGNEQFF
TRBV4-2,.,TRBJ2-4,TRBD1,TGTGCCAGCAGCCAAGAAAAACAGGGGGCGGCTAACAAAAACATTCAGTACTTC,CASSQEKQGAANKNIQYF
TRBV7-8,.,TRBJ2-5,TRBD1,TGTGCCAGCAGCCAAAGAGGGGGCTTAGAGACCCAGTACTTC,CASSQRGGLETQYF
TRBV5-6,.,TRBJ1-5,TRBD1,TGTGCCAGCAGCTCCGGGACAGGGAATCAGCCCCAGCATTTT,CASSSGTGNQPQHF
TRBV6-1,once,TRBJ2-1,TRBD2,TGTGCCAGCAATCAACTAGCGGGGGACTCCAATGAGCAGTTCTTC,CASNQLAGDSNEQFF
TRBV29-1,.,TRBJ1-2,TRBD1,TGCAGCGTTGGGACAGGCGGAGGTCAGGGCTACACCTTC,CSVGTGGGQGYTF
TRBV6-5,.,TRBJ2-3,TRBD2,TGTGCCAGCAGTGATAGACTAGCCCCAGATACGCAGTATTTT,CASSDRLAPDTQYF
TRBV9,.,TRBJ2-2,TRBD2,TGTGCCAGCAGCGTAGGACTAGCGGGGGCGAACACCGGGGAGCTGTTTTTT,CASSVGLAGANTGELFF
TRBV6-1,.,TRBJ1-5,.,TGTGCCAGCAGTGGCCCCGCGGGTAGCAATCAGCCCCAGCATTTT,CASSGPAGSNQPQHF
TRBV10-3,.,TRBJ2-3,.,TGTGCCATCAGTGATTTCCCGGACACCAGCACAGATACGCAGTATTTT,CAISDFPDTSTDTQYF
TRBV13,once,TRBJ1-3,TRBD1,TGTGCCAGCAGTTTCACAGGGGATCACTCTGGAAACACCATATATTTT,CASSFTGDHSGNTIYF
TRBV13,.,TRBJ2-2,TRBD1,TGTGCCAGCAGCCCACGACAGGGGCCCGGGGAGCTGTTTTTT,CASSPRQGPGELFF
TRBV4-1,.,TRBJ2-1,TRBD2,TGCGCCAGCAGCCCCAGGACTAGCGGATACAATGAGCAGTTCTTC,CASSPRTSGYNEQFF
TRBV9,.,TRBJ1-2,.,TGTGCCAGCAGCCCCGGGGAGGGTGAGGGCTACACCTTC,CASSPGEGEGYTF